This T cell receptor (beta chain) was sequenced for a study of OX40 agonist ivuxolimab in advanced cancers. This CDR3 contains 14 residues. The germline V gene encodes CDR1 SGHAT and CDR2 FQNNGV. V gave up 3 bases and J gave up 2 bases, with 7 bases separating them. Sequenced by immunoSEQ multiplex PCR; TCRdb stores in-frame clones only, minus some. Counted here are 97,000 or so clones, nearly 90% occurring once; the ten biggest clones make up more than 0.15%. This rearrangement joins TRBV11-2 to TRBJ2-2; D is perhaps TRBD1 (5 bases). Material: CD4+ or CD8+ T cells sorted from blood, obtained in a trial of the OX40 agonist ivuxolimab. This receptor was obtained from an adult with an advanced solid tumor such as melanoma, head and neck, liver or kidney cancer. CDR3 sequence (DNA): TGTGCCAGCAGCTTCCAGGGAAACACCGGGGAGCTGTTTTTT. Residues: CASSFQGNTGELFF.